A selection of T cell receptor beta chains follows, all from one sample in a study of blood T cell repertoires in COVID-19. This table comes from immunoSEQ multiplex PCR, and its TCRdb copy is limited to in-frame clones, with some not included. Of fewer than 350,000 clones listed, 85% are singletons. The material sequenced was PBMCs or T cells enriched from blood (not recorded which). The receptors originated from a woman aged 30 to 39 who had been exposed to COVID-19. CDR3s include the opening cysteine and the closing phenylalanine or tryptophan. D genes are given only for firm matches. Size is omitted from some rows. Given values are once, few, many or a class for expanded clones.

J gene | CDR3 length | D gene | clone size | V gene | CDR3 protein | CDR3 DNA
TRBJ2-2 | 15 | TRBD1 | . | TRBV2 | CAGTGQGVGTGELFF | TGTGCCGGGACGGGACAGGGGGTTGGCACCGGGGAGCTGTTTTTT
TRBJ2-1 | 16 | . | . | TRBV5-1 | CASSLGRALGYNEQFF | TGCGCCAGCAGCTTGGGCAGGGCCCTGGGGTACAATGAGCAGTTCTTC
TRBJ1-5 | 18 | . | . | TRBV18 | CASSPRDPGDRVNQPQHF | TGTGCCAGCTCACCGAGGGACCCAGGGGATCGAGTCAATCAGCCCCAGCATTTT
TRBJ2-5 | 17 | . | once | TRBV5-6 | CASSSASGVRFRETQYF | TGTGCCAGCAGCTCCGCGTCGGGAGTACGATTCCGAGAGACCCAGTACTTC
TRBJ2-7 | 14 | . | once | TRBV10-1 | CASALAGPSYEQYF | TGCGCCAGCGCTCTAGCCGGACCCTCCTACGAGCAGTACTTC
TRBJ2-3 | 12 | TRBD2 | . | TRBV28 | CASGERREAAYF | TGTGCCAGCGGGGAGAGGCGGGAGGCCGCCTATTTT
TRBJ2-5 | 14 | . | many | TRBV11-1 | CASSFRSGRETQYF | TGTGCCAGCAGCTTCCGGTCGGGTCGAGAGACCCAGTACTTC
TRBJ2-7 | 16 | . | . | TRBV7-6 | CASSLAPGGSSYEQYF | TGTGCCAGCAGCTTAGCGCCTGGCGGAAGCTCCTACGAGCAGTACTTC
TRBJ1-4 | 14 | TRBD1 | . | TRBV30 | CACLIRTGAEKLFF | TGTGCCTGCCTTATCCGGACAGGGGCCGAAAAACTGTTTTTT
TRBJ2-1 | 16 | TRBD2 | once | TRBV7-2 | CASSLPSGGNYNEQFF | TGTGCCAGCAGCTTACCTAGCGGGGGAAACTACAATGAGCAGTTCTTC
TRBJ1-1 | 13 | TRBD1 | once | TRBV10-3 | CAITGTGRTEAFF | TGTGCCATCACCGGGACAGGTCGCACTGAAGCTTTCTTT
TRBJ2-7 | 18 | TRBD1 | . | TRBV11-2 | CASSLDSGTGSLSYEQYF | TGTGCCAGCAGCTTAGACTCCGGGACAGGGTCACTCTCCTACGAGCAGTACTTC
TRBJ2-7 | 15 | TRBD1 | . | TRBV7-9 | CASSLGGRGLDEQYF | TGTGCCAGCAGCTTAGGCGGCAGGGGGCTAGACGAGCAGTACTTC
TRBJ1-5 | 15 | TRBD1 | . | TRBV28 | CASSPWDRAIQPQHF | TGTGCCAGCAGCCCCTGGGACAGGGCTATTCAGCCCCAGCATTTT
TRBJ1-1 | 14 | . | . | TRBV6-2/TRBV6-3 | CASSFRETNTEAFF | TGTGCCAGCAGCTTCAGGGAAACGAACACTGAAGCTTTCTTT